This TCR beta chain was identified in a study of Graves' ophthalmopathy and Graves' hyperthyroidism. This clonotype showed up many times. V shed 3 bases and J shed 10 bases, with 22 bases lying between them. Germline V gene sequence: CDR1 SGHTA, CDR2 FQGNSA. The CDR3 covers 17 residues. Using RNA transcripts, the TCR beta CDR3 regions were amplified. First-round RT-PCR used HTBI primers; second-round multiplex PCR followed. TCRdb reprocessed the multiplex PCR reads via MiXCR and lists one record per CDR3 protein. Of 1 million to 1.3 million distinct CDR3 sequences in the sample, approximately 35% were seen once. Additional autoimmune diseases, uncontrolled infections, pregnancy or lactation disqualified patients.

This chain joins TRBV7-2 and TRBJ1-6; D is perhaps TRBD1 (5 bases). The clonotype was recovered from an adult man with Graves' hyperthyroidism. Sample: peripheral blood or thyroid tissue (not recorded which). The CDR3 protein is CASSFAHPGGTGSPLHF. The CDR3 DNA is TGTGCCAGCAGCTTTGCACACCCGGGGGGAACGGGATCACCCCTCCACTTT.